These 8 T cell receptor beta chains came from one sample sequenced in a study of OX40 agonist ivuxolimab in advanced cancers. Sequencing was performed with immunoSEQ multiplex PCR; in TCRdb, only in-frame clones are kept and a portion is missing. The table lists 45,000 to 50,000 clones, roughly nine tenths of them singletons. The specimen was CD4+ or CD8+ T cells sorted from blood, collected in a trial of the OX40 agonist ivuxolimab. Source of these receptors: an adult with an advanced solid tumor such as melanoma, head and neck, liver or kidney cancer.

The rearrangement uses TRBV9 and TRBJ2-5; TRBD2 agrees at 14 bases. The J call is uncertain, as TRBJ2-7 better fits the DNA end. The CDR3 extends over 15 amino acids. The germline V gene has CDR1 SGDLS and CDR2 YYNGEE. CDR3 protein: CASSRLAGGPDEQYF. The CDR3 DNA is TGTGCCAGCAGCCGACTAGCGGGAGGGCCCGACGAGCAGTACTTC.

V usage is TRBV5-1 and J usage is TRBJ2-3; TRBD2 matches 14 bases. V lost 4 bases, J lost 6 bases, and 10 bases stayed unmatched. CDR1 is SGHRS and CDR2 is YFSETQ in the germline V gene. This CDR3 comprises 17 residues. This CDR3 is CASSGPGLAGAWDTQYF. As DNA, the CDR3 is TGCGCCAGCAGCGGACCGGGACTAGCGGGAGCTTGGGATACGCAGTATTTT. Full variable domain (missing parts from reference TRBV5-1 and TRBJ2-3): KAGVTQTPRYLIKTRGQQVTLSCSPISGHRSVSWYQQTPGQGLQFLFEYFSETQRNKGNFPGRFSGRQFSNSRSEMNVSTLELGDSALYLCASSGPGLAGAWDTQYFGPGTRLTVL.

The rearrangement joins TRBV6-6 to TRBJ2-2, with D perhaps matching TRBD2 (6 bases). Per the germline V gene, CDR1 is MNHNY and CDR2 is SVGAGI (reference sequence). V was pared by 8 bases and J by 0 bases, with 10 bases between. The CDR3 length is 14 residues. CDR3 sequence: CASLRGANTGELFF. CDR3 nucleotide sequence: TGTGCCAGCTTGCGGGGTGCGAACACCGGGGAGCTGTTTTTT.

The CDR3, as DNA: TGTGCCAGCAGCGTTAGACAGGGTGGTAGCGGGAGTGGTGAGCAGTTCTTC. Protein sequence: CASSVRQGGSGSGEQFF. J is TRBJ2-1 and V is TRBV9; TRBD2 agrees at 9 bases. The junction had 15 bases not matched to a gene; V was cut back by 2 bases and J by 9 bases. From germline, CDR1 is SGDLS and CDR2 YYNGEE. CDR3 length equals 17 residues.

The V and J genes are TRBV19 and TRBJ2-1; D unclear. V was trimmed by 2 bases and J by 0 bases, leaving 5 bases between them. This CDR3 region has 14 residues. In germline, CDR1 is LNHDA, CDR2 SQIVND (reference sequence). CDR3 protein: CASSIQSSYNEQFF. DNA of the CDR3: TGTGCCAGTAGTATACAGAGCTCCTACAATGAGCAGTTCTTC.

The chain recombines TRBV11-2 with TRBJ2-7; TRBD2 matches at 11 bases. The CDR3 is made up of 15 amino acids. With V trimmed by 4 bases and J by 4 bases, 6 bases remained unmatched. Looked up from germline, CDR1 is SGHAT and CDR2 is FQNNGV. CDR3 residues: CASSSRGTSGYEQYF. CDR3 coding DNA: TGTGCCAGCAGCTCGAGGGGGACTAGCGGATACGAGCAGTACTTC.

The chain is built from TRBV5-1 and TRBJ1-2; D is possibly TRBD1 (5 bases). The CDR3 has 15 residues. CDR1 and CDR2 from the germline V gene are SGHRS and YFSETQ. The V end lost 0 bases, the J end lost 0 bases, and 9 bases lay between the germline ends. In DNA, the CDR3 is TGCGCCAGCAGCTTGGACGGGGCGGCTAACTATGGCTACACCTTC. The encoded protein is CASSLDGAANYGYTF. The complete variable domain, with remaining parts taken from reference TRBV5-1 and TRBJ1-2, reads KAGVTQTPRYLIKTRGQQVTLSCSPISGHRSVSWYQQTPGQGLQFLFEYFSETQRNKGNFPGRFSGRQFSNSRSEMNVSTLELGDSALYLCASSLDGAANYGYTFGSGTRLTVV.

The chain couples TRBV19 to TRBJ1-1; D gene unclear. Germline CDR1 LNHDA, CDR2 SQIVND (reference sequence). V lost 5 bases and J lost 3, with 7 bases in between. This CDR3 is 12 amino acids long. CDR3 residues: CASSRRDTEAFF. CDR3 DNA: TGTGCCAGTAGTCGCCGGGACACTGAAGCTTTCTTT.